The 20 T cell receptor beta chains below all came from one sample that was sequenced in a study of breast tumors, draining lymph nodes, adjacent tissues. TCRdb reanalysed the multiplex PCR reads using MiXCR and keeps one entry per CDR3 protein. The sample contains some 97,000 distinct CDR3 sequences, less than 25% of which appear only once. Samples came from axillary lymph nodes draining the breast cancer. The sequenced material came from axillary lymph node tissue. These receptors were collected from a female donor with breast cancer. Some clones in this sample may be carry-over from other donors' samples.

This clonotype came up many times. The chain joins TRBV5-1 to TRBJ2-7; maybe TRBD1 (6 bases). V shed 4 bases and J shed 5 bases, with 10 bases lying between them. The CDR3 runs 12 residues. Germline V CDR1 and CDR2: SGHRS, YFSETQ. The CDR3 DNA is TGCGCCAGCAGCATACAGGGTGACGAGCAGTACTTC. Protein: CASSIQGDEQYF.

There are many counts of this clonotype. The chain links TRBV5-1 to TRBJ1-5, with TRBD1 matching 7 bases. Germline V gives CDR1 SGHRS, CDR2 YFSETQ. The CDR3 extends over 14 amino acids. V lost 2 bases and J lost 9; bases outside the gene matches: 8. The CDR3, as DNA: TGCGCCAGCAGCTTAACAGGGGACTCTGGGCCCCAGCATTTT. Translation gives CASSLTGDSGPQHF.

The table lists this clonotype with many counts. The rearrangement links TRBV11-3 to TRBJ2-7, with D possibly TRBD2 on 5 matching bases. Trimming stripped 0 bases from V and 2 bases from J, with 11 bases between. CDR3 length: 15 amino acids. Germline V gene lookup returns CDR1 SGHNT and CDR2 YENEEA. CDR3 in amino acids: CASSLDGRGTYEQYF. The CDR3 DNA is TGTGCCAGCAGCTTAGATGGACGAGGGACCTACGAGCAGTACTTC.

Note on this clonotype: A read error is possible here, since a much larger clone lies one base away. The chain is built from TRBV7-9 and TRBJ1-3; D gene ambiguous. Germline CDR1 is SEHNR and CDR2 is FQNEAQ (reference sequence). There are 13 residues in the CDR3. Here the CDR3 reads CAGSSQYGNTIYF. The CDR3 nucleotides are TGTGCCGGCAGCTCACAATATGGAAACACCATATATTTT.

This clonotype has ten or more counts. This chain joins TRBV25-1 and TRBJ2-7; 7 bases agree with TRBD1. This CDR3 is 17 amino acids long. Germline CDR1 is MGHDK and CDR2 is SYGVNS. The V segment lost 3 bases and the J segment 2 bases; nucleotides outside the gene matches: 13. The CDR3 DNA follows: TGTGCCAGCAGTGATCCCCCTCCGGGACAGCGCACCTACGAGCAGTACTTC. Its translation is CASSDPPPGQRTYEQYF.

This clonotype was picked up many times. V is TRBV13 and J is TRBJ2-5, with 7 bases that match TRBD2. Germline V gene lookup returns CDR1 PRHDT and CDR2 FYEKMQ (reference sequence). The CDR3 loop spans 13 amino acids. Unmatched junction bases numbered 5, after V lost 3 bases and J lost 7 bases. The CDR3 is CASSLTSPGTQYF. CDR3 DNA sequence: TGTGCCAGCAGCTTGACTAGCCCTGGGACCCAGTACTTC.

The chain combines TRBV12-3 or TRBV12-4 with TRBJ2-2; TRBD2 matches 8 bases. The V segment lost 8 bases and the J segment 7 bases; nucleotides outside the gene matches: 12. The CDR3 consists of 15 residues. The chain's CDR3 is CASVAGGTDIGELFF. The CDR3 region has the DNA TGTGCCAGCGTGGCGGGAGGTACGGACATCGGGGAGCTGTTTTTT.

With regard to this clonotype: Being one base from a much bigger clone, this may be a read error. This chain joins TRBV30 and TRBJ2-1, with 9 bases matching TRBD2. Per the germline V gene, CDR1 is GTSNPN and CDR2 is SVGIG (reference sequence). The CDR3 extends over 12 amino acids. The CDR3 DNA reads as TGTGTCTGGAGTGTACAGGGACTAGCAACGGTCTTC. Its protein product is CVWSVQGLATVF.

This clonotype was observed many times. This chain uses TRBV2 with TRBJ2-3; 9 nucleotides align to TRBD1. The CDR3 sequence is 14 residues long. Losses at the gene ends were 5 bases for V and 3 bases for J; bases not matched to a gene: 3. Germline loops: CDR1 SNHLY, CDR2 FYNNEI. This chain's CDR3 is CASSSDRGTDTQYF. The CDR3 DNA reads as TGTGCCAGCAGTTCGGACAGGGGTACAGATACGCAGTATTTT.

The sample holds one count of this clonotype. A clone one base away is much larger, so this may be a read error. In DNA, the CDR3 is TGTGCCAGCAGCCCTGACGGGGATCAGCCCCAGCATTTT. The encoded protein is CASSPDGDQPQHF. The rearrangement links TRBV7-3 to TRBJ1-5; D not resolved. V was clipped by 5 bases and J by 5 bases, with 10 bases between them. CDR3 length equals 13 residues. CDR1 is SGHTA, CDR2 FQGTGA, per germline.

This clonotype came up once. A much larger clone is a single base away; this may be a read error. This chain uses TRBV19 with TRBJ1-5, with TRBD1 matching over 7 bases. The CDR3 is 15 amino acids. Trimming removed 6 bases from V and 7 bases from J; junction bases left unmatched: 12. Per germline, CDR1 LNHDA and CDR2 SQIVND (reference sequence). The CDR3 nucleotides are TGTGCCAGTAGACCCCGGTCAGGGGGGGACCAGCCCCAGCATTTT. It translates to CASRPRSGGDQPQHF. Together with reference TRBV19 and TRBJ1-5, the CDR3 gives the full variable domain: DGGITQSPKYLFRKEGQNVTLSCEQNLNHDAMYWYRQDPGQGLRLIYYSQIVNDFQKGDIAEGYSVSREKKESFPLTVTSAQKNPTAFYLCASRPRSGGDQPQHFGDGTRLSIL.

This clonotype was counted ten times or more. This chain links TRBV28 with TRBJ2-1; D is ambiguous. With 3 bases removed from V and 3 bases from J, the gap between germline ends came to 3 bases. Germline V gives CDR1 MDHEN, CDR2 SYDVKM. This CDR3 spans 12 amino acids. CDR3 residues: CASSFGYNEQFF. The CDR3 DNA sequence: TGTGCCAGCAGTTTTGGCTACAATGAGCAGTTCTTC. The whole variable domain, remainder taken from reference TRBV28 and TRBJ2-1, is DVKVTQSSRYLVKRTGEKVFLECVQDMDHENMFWYRQDPGLGLRLIYFSYDVKMKEKGDIPEGYSVSREKKERFSLILESASTNQTSMYLCASSFGYNEQFFGPGTRLTVL.

This clonotype was observed at least ten times. The chain employs TRBV20-1 and TRBJ1-4; D is unresolved. Germline V gene lookup returns CDR1 DFQATT and CDR2 SNEGSKA (reference sequence). V was cut by 1 base and J by 4 bases, with 10 bases left in between. This CDR3 is 14 amino acids long. CDR3 sequence: CSARVGVLNEKLFF. The CDR3 region has the DNA TGCAGTGCTAGAGTTGGAGTCCTTAATGAAAAACTGTTTTTT.

This clonotype appeared many times. The V gene is TRBV2, the J gene TRBJ1-3; D ambiguous. Trimming pared 5 bases from V and 0 bases from J, leaving 11 bases between. The CDR3 totals 15 residues. CDR1 SNHLY and CDR2 FYNNEI come from the germline V gene. The CDR3 region is CASSQGPSSGNTIYF. CDR3 bases: TGTGCCAGCAGTCAAGGTCCGAGCTCTGGAAACACCATATATTTT. Full variable domain (missing parts from reference TRBV2 and TRBJ1-3): EPEVTQTPSHQVTQMGQEVILRCVPISNHLYFYWYRQILGQKVEFLVSFYNNEISEKSEIFDDQFSVERPDGSNFTLKIRSTKLEDSAMYFCASSQGPSSGNTIYFGEGSWLTVV.

Regarding this clonotype: The missing conserved phenylalanine or tryptophan at the end of this CDR3 makes a read error likely. No DNA is shown, since the ends of the CDR3 on it are uncertain; the CDR3 is the one TCRdb lists. The chain recombines TRBV5-1 with TRBJ1-6. The CDR3 is made up of 14 amino acids, end residues included. The germline V gene has CDR1 SGHRS and CDR2 YFSETQ. This CDR3 reads CASSFGTSIIHPST.

This clonotype was seen a handful of times. The CDR3 reads CAISDVGEAFF. The CDR3, as DNA: TGTGCCATCAGTGACGTGGGGGAAGCTTTCTTT. The chain joins TRBV10-3 to TRBJ1-1; D ambiguous. This CDR3 region has 11 residues. In germline, CDR1 is ENHRY, CDR2 SYGVKD. V dropped 3 bases and J dropped 8 bases, with 7 bases sitting between them.

The J gene is TRBJ2-1, the V gene TRBV4-1; tentatively, D is TRBD2 (6 bases). This CDR3 has 13 amino acids. Trimming left V 6 bases short and J 8 bases short, with 14 bases between. Germline V gives CDR1 MGHRA, CDR2 YSYEKL. The chain's CDR3 is CASRRERVDEQFF. The CDR3 nucleotides are TGCGCCAGCAGACGGGAGAGGGTCGATGAGCAGTTCTTC.

This clonotype was picked up many times. The V call is TRBV19, the J call TRBJ2-7, with D tentatively TRBD1 (6 bases). Trimming removed 3 bases from V and 5 bases from J, with 17 bases in between. Germline V gives CDR1 LNHDA, CDR2 SQIVND (reference sequence). The CDR3 length is 15 residues. The CDR3 DNA sequence: TGTGCCAGTAGTATCACAGGGCGGTTTAAGGACGAGCAGTACTTC. It encodes CASSITGRFKDEQYF.

This chain links TRBV7-9 with TRBJ1-2; 7 bases match TRBD1. The trim removed 5 bases at V and 4 bases at J, leaving 13 bases unmatched. This CDR3 has 16 residues. Germline loops: CDR1 SEHNR, CDR2 FQNEAQ (reference sequence). The CDR3 coding sequence is TGTGCCAGCAGCCCAGGGGGGGAACTCGCCCCCTATGGCTACACCTTC. Amino acid sequence: CASSPGGELAPYGYTF.

The sample holds many counts of this clonotype. The genes are TRBV5-1 and TRBJ2-1; D not certain. The V end lost 0 bases, the J end lost 7 bases, and 11 bases lay between the germline ends. In germline, CDR1 is SGHRS, CDR2 YFSETQ. CDR3 length equals 14 residues. This CDR3 is CASSLGQDWNEQFF. In DNA, the CDR3 is TGCGCCAGCAGCTTGGGTCAAGATTGGAATGAGCAGTTCTTC.